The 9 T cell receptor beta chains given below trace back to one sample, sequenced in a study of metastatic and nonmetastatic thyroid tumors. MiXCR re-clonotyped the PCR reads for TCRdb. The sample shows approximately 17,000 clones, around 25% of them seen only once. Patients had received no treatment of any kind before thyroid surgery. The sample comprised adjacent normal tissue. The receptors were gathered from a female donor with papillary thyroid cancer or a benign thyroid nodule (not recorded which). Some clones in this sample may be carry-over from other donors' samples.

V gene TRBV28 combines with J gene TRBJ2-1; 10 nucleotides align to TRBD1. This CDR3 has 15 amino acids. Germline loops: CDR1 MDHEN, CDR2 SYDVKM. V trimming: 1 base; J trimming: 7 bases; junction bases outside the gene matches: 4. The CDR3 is CASSLSGQGRNEQFF. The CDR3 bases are TGTGCCAGCAGTTTATCGGGACAGGGGAGGAATGAGCAGTTCTTC.

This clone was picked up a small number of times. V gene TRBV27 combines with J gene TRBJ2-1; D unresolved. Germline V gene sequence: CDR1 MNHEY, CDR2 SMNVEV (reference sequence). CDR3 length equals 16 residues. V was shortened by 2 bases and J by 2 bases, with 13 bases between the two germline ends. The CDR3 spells CASSLIGLRTYNEQFF. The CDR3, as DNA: TGTGCCAGCAGTTTAATAGGGCTCAGAACCTACAATGAGCAGTTCTTC.

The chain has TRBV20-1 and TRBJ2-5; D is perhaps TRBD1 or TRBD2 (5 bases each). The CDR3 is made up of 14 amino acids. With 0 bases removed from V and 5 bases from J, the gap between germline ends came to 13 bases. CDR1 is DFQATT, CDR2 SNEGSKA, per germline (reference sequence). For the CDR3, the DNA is TGCAGTGCTAGAGATCTTGGCGAGGGGGAGACCCAGTACTTC. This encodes CSARDLGEGETQYF.

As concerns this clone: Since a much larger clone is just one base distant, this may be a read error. CDR3 nucleotide sequence: TGTGCCAGCAGCGCCTGCGAGACCCAGTACTTC. Its translation: CASSACETQYF. The chain combines TRBV25-1 with TRBJ2-5; no firm D call. The CDR3 runs to 11 residues. The V end was cut by 6 bases, the J end by 5 bases, with 7 bases between. CDR1 and CDR2 from the germline V gene are MGHDK and SYGVNS.

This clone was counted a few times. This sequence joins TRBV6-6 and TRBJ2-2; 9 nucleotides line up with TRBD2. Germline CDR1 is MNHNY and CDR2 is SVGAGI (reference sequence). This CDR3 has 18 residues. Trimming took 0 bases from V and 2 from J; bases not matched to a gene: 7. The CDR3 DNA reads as TGTGCCAGCAGTTACTCACAAGGACTAGCGCTAAACACCGGGGAGCTGTTTTTT. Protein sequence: CASSYSQGLALNTGELFF.

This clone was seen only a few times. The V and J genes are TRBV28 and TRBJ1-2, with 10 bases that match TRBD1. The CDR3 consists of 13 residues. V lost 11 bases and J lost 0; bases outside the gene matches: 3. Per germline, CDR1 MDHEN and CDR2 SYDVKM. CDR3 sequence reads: CAGGQGANYGYTF. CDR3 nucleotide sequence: TGTGCCGGAGGACAGGGGGCTAACTATGGCTACACCTTC.

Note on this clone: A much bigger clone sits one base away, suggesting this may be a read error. The CDR3 DNA sequence: TGTGCCAGCAGGTGGGAAACCCCCTTCTCTTACGAGCAGTACTTC. Amino acids: CASRWETPFSYEQYF. V is TRBV7-9 and J is TRBJ2-7; the D is unclear. Germline CDR1 is SEHNR and CDR2 is FQNEAQ (reference sequence). Between the trimmed V and J ends, which lost 6 bases and 4 bases, there was a span of 19 bases. The CDR3 has 15 residues.

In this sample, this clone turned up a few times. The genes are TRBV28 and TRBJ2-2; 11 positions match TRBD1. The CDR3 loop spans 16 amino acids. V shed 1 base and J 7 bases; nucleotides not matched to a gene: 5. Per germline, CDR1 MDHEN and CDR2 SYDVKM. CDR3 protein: CASSLYPGTGGGELFF. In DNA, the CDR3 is TGTGCCAGCAGTTTATACCCCGGGACAGGGGGCGGGGAGCTGTTTTTT.

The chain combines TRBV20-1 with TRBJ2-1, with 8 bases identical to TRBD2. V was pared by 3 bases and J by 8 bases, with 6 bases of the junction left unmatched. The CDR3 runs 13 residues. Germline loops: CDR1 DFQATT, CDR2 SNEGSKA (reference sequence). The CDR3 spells CSARASGRDEQFF. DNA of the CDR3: TGCAGTGCTAGGGCGAGCGGGAGAGATGAGCAGTTCTTC.